The next 22 T cell receptor beta chains were all read from a single sample in a study of blood T cell repertoires in COVID-19 (TCRdb year 2020). The library was generated by the immunoSEQ multiplex PCR assay. TCRdb obtained this table from immuneACCESS and retained in-frame rearrangements with V and J assigned. These tables miss some clones; where compared with another copy, unresolved V genes account for less than half of the shortfall, and the remainder is unexplained. The sample records under 200,000 clones, approximately 79% of which are singletons. The ten largest clones represent more than 4.5% of the sample. The sequenced material came from PBMCs or T cells enriched from blood (not recorded which). The receptors come from an older woman with acute COVID-19.

This clone has only one observation. The chain employs TRBV7-2 and TRBJ2-2; TRBD2 matches at 7 bases. This CDR3 region has 15 residues. V shed 7 bases and J 3 bases; nucleotides not matched to a gene: 8. The germline gives CDR1 SGHTA, CDR2 FQGNSA. CDR3 sequence (DNA): TGTGCCAGCATCCTATCTAGCGGAGACACCGGGGAGCTGTTTTTT. Protein product: CASILSSGDTGELFF.

This clone turned up a few times. The V gene is TRBV6-5, the J gene TRBJ1-5; D ambiguous. The CDR3 totals 13 residues. V was shortened by 4 bases and J by 11 bases, with 15 bases between the two germline ends. Looked up from germline, CDR1 is MNHEY and CDR2 is SVGAGI. The CDR3 protein is CASSFRPKGAQHF. The DNA for the CDR3 is TGTGCCAGCAGTTTTCGACCAAAAGGAGCCCAGCATTTT.

By frequency in the sample, this clone is medium-sized. The chain links TRBV6-4 to TRBJ2-6, with TRBD2 as a possible D gene (5 bases). Germline-derived CDR1 and CDR2 are MRHNA and SNTAGT. CDR3 size: 15 residues. V shed 3 bases and J shed 4 bases, with 10 bases lying between them. This CDR3 is CASSDRGPGANVLTF. The CDR3, as DNA: TGTGCCAGCAGTGATCGGGGTCCCGGGGCCAACGTCCTGACTTTC.

V gene TRBV12-3 or TRBV12-4 combines with J gene TRBJ2-1, with unresolved D. V dropped 6 bases and J dropped 8 bases, with 8 bases sitting between them. The CDR3 has 11 residues. The chain's CDR3 is CASSRSDEQFF. The CDR3 DNA is TGTGCCAGCAGCAGGTCCGATGAGCAGTTCTTC.

J is TRBJ2-5 and V is TRBV4-2; D is perhaps TRBD2 (5 bases). V lost 2 bases and J lost 3, with 7 bases in between. Germline V gene lookup returns CDR1 LGHNA and CDR2 YNFKEQ. The CDR3 consists of 13 residues. This CDR3 is CASSQPGEETQYF. CDR3 DNA sequence: TGTGCCAGCAGCCAACCCGGGGAAGAGACCCAGTACTTC.

The chain recombines TRBV19 with TRBJ1-5; D not resolved. The CDR3 has 14 residues. The germline CDR1 and CDR2 sequences are LNHDA and SQIVND (reference sequence). Trimming took 4 bases from V and 2 from J, leaving 9 bases between them. The CDR3 DNA sequence: TGTGCCAGTAGTAGTGGGAGTGGCAATCAGCCCCAGCATTTT. Protein sequence: CASSSGSGNQPQHF.

The chain joins TRBV7-6 to TRBJ1-5; D remains ambiguous. CDR3 length equals 15 residues. The V gene's germline CDR1 is SGHVS and CDR2 FNYEAQ. V lost 1 base and J lost 6, with 13 bases in between. Here the CDR3 reads CASSLDGGFGQPQHF. CDR3 coding DNA: TGTGCCAGCAGCTTAGATGGAGGGTTTGGTCAGCCCCAGCATTTT.

V and J are TRBV12-3 or TRBV12-4 and TRBJ1-1; D possibly corresponds to TRBD1 (5 bases). CDR3 length: 11 amino acids. V lost 6 bases and J 6 bases, leaving 8 bases between the germline ends. CDR3 nucleotides: TGTGCCAGCAGCCGCAGGGCTGAAGCTTTCTTT. This codes for CASSRRAEAFF.

V gene TRBV3-1 (or the pseudogene TRBV3-2) combines with J gene TRBJ2-3; TRBD2 matches 10 bases. CDR3 length: 15 amino acids. The V and J ends lost 5 bases and 2 bases, in that order; junction bases with no gene match: 4. Germline V gene sequence: CDR1 LGHDT, CDR2 YNNKEL (reference sequence). CDR3 residues: CASSTSGGATDTQYF. CDR3 sequence (DNA): TGTGCCAGCAGCACAAGCGGGGGGGCCACAGATACGCAGTATTTT.

J is TRBJ2-4 and V is TRBV7-9; weak D call: TRBD2 (6 bases). In germline, CDR1 is SEHNR, CDR2 FQNEAQ (reference sequence). CDR3 length: 16 residues. V dropped 0 bases and J dropped 6 bases, with 15 bases sitting between them. The DNA of the CDR3 is TGTGCCAGCAGCTTAGCGGATGGCGGGAACGGAAACATTCAGTACTTC. Its protein product is CASSLADGGNGNIQYF.

The V and J genes are TRBV5-1 and TRBJ2-5, with 12 bases aligning to TRBD2. CDR1 and CDR2 (germline): SGHRS, YFSETQ. This CDR3 is built from 18 residues. The junction had 11 bases not matched to a gene; V was cut back by 3 bases and J by 2 bases. As DNA, the CDR3 is TGCGCCAGCAGCTCTGCGGCTAGCGGGGGGGCGGGTCAAGAGACCCAGTACTTC. This codes for CASSSAASGGAGQETQYF.

This chain joins TRBV19 and TRBJ1-2; possible D gene TRBD1, 5 bases. The CDR3 extends over 16 amino acids. Germline V lookup: CDR1 LNHDA, CDR2 SQIVND (reference sequence). Trimming pared 6 bases from V and 6 bases from J, leaving 23 bases between. CDR3 region: CASRIPGDQSRDGYTF. As DNA, the CDR3 is TGTGCCAGTAGAATTCCCGGTGACCAGTCCAGGGATGGCTACACCTTC.

V usage is TRBV4-3 and J usage is TRBJ1-1; maybe TRBD1 (6 bases). This CDR3 region has 17 residues. Germline V gene lookup returns CDR1 LGHNA and CDR2 YSLEER. V gave up 0 bases and J gave up 4 bases, with 18 bases separating them. CDR3 amino acids: CASSQDDGVGGLTEAFF. In DNA form, the CDR3 reads TGCGCCAGCAGCCAAGATGATGGGGTTGGGGGCCTCACTGAAGCTTTCTTT.

The chain carries TRBV3-1 (or the pseudogene TRBV3-2) and TRBJ1-1; 7 positions agree with TRBD1. Trimming removed 7 bases from V and 1 base from J; junction bases left unmatched: 9. Germline CDR1 reads LGHDT; CDR2 reads YNNKEL (reference sequence). The CDR3 extends over 15 amino acids. CDR3 amino acids: CASTAGQYRNTEAFF. Written as DNA, the CDR3 is TGTGCCAGCACGGCGGGACAGTACCGGAACACTGAAGCTTTCTTT.

The rearrangement uses TRBV3-1 (or the pseudogene TRBV3-2) and TRBJ1-1; a weak D match, TRBD1 (6 bases). Germline V gives CDR1 LGHDT, CDR2 YNNKEL (reference sequence). The CDR3 spans 13 residues. V lost 7 bases and J lost 4, with 13 bases in between. CDR3 residues: CASKTGNITEAFF. Here the CDR3 DNA reads TGTGCCAGCAAAACAGGGAATATCACTGAAGCTTTCTTT.

The V call is TRBV6-4, the J call TRBJ2-7; D not resolved. Germline V gene lookup returns CDR1 MRHNA and CDR2 SNTAGT. CDR3 size: 15 residues. Trimming took off 0 bases at V and 6 bases at J, with 15 bases between the two ends. The CDR3 nucleotides read TGTGCCAGCAGTGACTCGAGTGGCCGGGTCTCCGAGCAGTACGTC. Translating it yields CASSDSSGRVSEQYV.

The V and J genes are TRBV27 and TRBJ2-1; D uncertain. This CDR3 has 15 residues. The germline V and J ends were trimmed by 3 bases and 0 bases, with 9 bases remaining between them. CDR1 is MNHEY, CDR2 SMNVEV, per germline (reference sequence). CDR3 amino acids: CASSFTQASYNEQFF. The CDR3 bases are TGTGCCAGCAGTTTCACTCAAGCCTCCTACAATGAGCAGTTCTTC.

V gene TRBV6-5 combines with J gene TRBJ2-2; 9 nucleotides match TRBD2. V trimming: 4 bases; J trimming: 7 bases; junction bases outside the gene matches: 7. The germline V gene has CDR1 MNHEY and CDR2 SVGAGI. The length of the CDR3 is 15 residues. The CDR3 region has the DNA TGTGCCAGCAGTTGGTTAGCGGGAGTAGACGGGGAGCTGTTTTTT. Its translation: CASSWLAGVDGELFF.

The V gene is TRBV27, the J gene TRBJ2-7, with 7 nucleotides matching TRBD1. CDR3 length equals 16 residues. The trim removed 4 bases at V and 0 bases at J, leaving 9 bases unmatched. Per the germline V gene, CDR1 is MNHEY and CDR2 is SMNVEV (reference sequence). The CDR3, as DNA: TGTGCCAGCAGTTCCTCGGACAGGTTGTTCTCCTACGAGCAGTACGTC. It is translated as CASSSSDRLFSYEQYV.

This sequence joins TRBV29-1 and TRBJ2-5, with D perhaps matching TRBD2 (5 bases). The CDR3 covers 12 residues. Germline V lookup: CDR1 SQVTM, CDR2 ANQGSEA. Trimming took off 7 bases at V and 5 bases at J, with 14 bases between the two ends. Here the CDR3 DNA reads TGCAGCGCCTACCCCTCGGGGGAGACCCAGTACTTC. Translating it yields CSAYPSGETQYF.

The rearrangement links TRBV4-3 to TRBJ1-2, with 11 bases aligning to TRBD1. The germline V gene has CDR1 LGHNA and CDR2 YSLEER. The ends lost 2 bases at V and 4 bases at J; junction bases unmatched: 6. The CDR3 covers 16 residues. CDR3: CASSQTPGTGGYGYTF. The CDR3 DNA sequence: TGCGCCAGCAGCCAAACTCCCGGGACAGGGGGCTATGGCTACACCTTC.

The CDR3 DNA reads TGTGCCAGCAGATCGGACAGCCACACTGAAGCTTTCTTT. This gives the protein CASRSDSHTEAFF. The chain uses TRBV12-3 or TRBV12-4 and TRBJ1-1; a weak D match, TRBD1 (6 bases). The CDR3 contains 13 residues. Trimming took 6 bases from V and 3 from J, leaving 11 bases between them.